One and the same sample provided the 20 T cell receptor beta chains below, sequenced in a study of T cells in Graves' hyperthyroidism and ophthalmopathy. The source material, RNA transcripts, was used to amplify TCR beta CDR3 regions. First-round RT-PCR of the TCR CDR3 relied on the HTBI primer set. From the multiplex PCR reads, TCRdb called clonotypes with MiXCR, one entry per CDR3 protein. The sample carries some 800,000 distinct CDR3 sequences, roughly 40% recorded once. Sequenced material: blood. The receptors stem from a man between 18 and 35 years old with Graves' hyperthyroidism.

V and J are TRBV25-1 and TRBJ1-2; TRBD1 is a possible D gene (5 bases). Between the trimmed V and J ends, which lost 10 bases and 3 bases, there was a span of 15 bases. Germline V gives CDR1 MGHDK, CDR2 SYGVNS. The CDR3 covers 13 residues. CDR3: CATPGTQDYGYTF. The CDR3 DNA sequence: TGTGCCACCCCGGGGACCCAGGACTATGGCTACACCTTC.

CDR3 nucleotides: TGCAGCGCCGGAGGTTGGGAGGGGCAGTTCTTC. Translating gives CSAGGWEGQFF. The genes are TRBV29-1 and TRBJ2-1, with 7 bases that match TRBD2. Germline V gene lookup returns CDR1 SQVTM and CDR2 ANQGSEA. The CDR3 consists of 11 residues. J was trimmed by 12 bases and V by 7 bases; bases with no gene match: 9.

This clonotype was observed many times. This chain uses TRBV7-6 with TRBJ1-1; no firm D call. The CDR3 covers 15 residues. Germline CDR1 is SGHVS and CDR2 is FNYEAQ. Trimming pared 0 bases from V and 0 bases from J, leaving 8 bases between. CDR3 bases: TGTGCCAGCAGCTTAGCGCCAGACATGAACACTGAAGCTTTCTTT. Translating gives CASSLAPDMNTEAFF.

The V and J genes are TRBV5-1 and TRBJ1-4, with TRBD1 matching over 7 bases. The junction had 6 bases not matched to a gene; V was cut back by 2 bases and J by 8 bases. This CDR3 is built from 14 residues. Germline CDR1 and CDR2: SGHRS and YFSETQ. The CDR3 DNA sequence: TGCGCCAGCAGCTTCGACAGGGTCGGGGAAAAACTGTTTTTT. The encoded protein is CASSFDRVGEKLFF.

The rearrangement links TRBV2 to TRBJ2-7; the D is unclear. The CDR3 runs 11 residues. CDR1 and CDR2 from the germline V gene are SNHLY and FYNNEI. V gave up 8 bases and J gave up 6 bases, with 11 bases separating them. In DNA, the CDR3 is TGTGCCAGCTCCCTCCCTCCCGAGCAGTACTTC. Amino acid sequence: CASSLPPEQYF. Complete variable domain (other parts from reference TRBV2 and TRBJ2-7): EPEVTQTPSHQVTQMGQEVILRCVPISNHLYFYWYRQILGQKVEFLVSFYNNEISEKSEIFDDQFSVERPDGSNFTLKIRSTKLEDSAMYFCASSLPPEQYFGPGTRLTVT.

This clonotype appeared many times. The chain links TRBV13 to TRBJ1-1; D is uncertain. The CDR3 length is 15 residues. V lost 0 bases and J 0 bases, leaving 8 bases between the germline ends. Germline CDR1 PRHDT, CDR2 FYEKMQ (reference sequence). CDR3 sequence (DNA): TGTGCCAGCAGCTTAGGCCTAACGGTGAACACTGAAGCTTTCTTT. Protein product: CASSLGLTVNTEAFF.

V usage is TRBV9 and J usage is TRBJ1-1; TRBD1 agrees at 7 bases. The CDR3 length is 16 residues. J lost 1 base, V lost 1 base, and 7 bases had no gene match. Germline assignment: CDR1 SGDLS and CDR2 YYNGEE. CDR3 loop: CASSVRPGQKNTEAFF. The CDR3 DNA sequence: TGTGCCAGCAGCGTAAGGCCGGGACAGAAGAACACTGAAGCTTTCTTT.

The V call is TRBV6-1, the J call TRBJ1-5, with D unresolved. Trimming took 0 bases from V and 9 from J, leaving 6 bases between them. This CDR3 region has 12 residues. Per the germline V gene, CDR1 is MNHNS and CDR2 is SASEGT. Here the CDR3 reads CASSEAQWPQHF. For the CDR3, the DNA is TGTGCCAGCAGTGAAGCGCAGTGGCCCCAGCATTTT.

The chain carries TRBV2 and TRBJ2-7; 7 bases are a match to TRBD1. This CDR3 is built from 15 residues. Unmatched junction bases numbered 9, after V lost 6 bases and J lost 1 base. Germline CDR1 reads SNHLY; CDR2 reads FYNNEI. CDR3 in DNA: TGTGCCAGCAGCCCCACGGGGACAGCGTCCTACGAGCAGTACTTC. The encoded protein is CASSPTGTASYEQYF.

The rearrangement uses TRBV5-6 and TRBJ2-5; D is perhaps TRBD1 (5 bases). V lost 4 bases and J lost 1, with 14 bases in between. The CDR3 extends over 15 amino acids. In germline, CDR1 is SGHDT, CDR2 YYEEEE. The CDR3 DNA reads TGTGCCAGCAGCCAGGACATCCTTATCCAAGAGACCCAGTACTTC. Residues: CASSQDILIQETQYF.

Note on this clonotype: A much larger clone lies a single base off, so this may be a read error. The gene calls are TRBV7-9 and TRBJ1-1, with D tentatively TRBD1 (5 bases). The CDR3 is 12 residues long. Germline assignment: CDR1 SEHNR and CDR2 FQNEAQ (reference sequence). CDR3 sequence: CASSQKGTEAFF. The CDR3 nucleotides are TGCGCCAGCAGCCAAAAGGGGACTGAAGCTTTCTTT.

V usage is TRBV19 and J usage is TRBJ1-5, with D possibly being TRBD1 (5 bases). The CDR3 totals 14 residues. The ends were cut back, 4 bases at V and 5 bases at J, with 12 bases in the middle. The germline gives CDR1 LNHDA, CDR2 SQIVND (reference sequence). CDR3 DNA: TGTGCCAGTAGTACAGAGTGGGGCGATCAGCCCCAGCATTTT. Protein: CASSTEWGDQPQHF.

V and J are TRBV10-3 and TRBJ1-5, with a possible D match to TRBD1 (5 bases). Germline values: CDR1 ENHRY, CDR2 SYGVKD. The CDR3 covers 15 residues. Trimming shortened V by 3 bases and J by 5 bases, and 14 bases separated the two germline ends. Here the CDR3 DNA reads TGTGCCATCAGTGATGGTCAGGGTTGGGATCAGCCCCAGCATTTT. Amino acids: CAISDGQGWDQPQHF.

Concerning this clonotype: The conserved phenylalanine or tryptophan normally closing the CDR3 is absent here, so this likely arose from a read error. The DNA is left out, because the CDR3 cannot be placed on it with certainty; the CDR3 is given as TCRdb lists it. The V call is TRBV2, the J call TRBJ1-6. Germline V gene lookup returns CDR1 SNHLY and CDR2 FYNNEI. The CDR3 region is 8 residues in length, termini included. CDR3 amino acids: CASRATSG.

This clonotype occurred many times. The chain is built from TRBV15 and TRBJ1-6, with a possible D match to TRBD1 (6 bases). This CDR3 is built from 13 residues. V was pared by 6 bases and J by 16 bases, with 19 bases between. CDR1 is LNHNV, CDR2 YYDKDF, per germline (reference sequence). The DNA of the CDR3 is TGTGCCACCAGGGAACCCGAGGACAGCCATCTCCACTTT. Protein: CATREPEDSHLHF. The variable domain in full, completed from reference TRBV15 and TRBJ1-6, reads DAMVIQNPRYQVTQFGKPVTLSCSQTLNHNVMYWYQQKSSQAPKLLFHYYDKDFNNEADTPDNFQSRRPNTSFCFLDIRSPGLGDTAMYLCATREPEDSHLHFGNGTRLTVT.

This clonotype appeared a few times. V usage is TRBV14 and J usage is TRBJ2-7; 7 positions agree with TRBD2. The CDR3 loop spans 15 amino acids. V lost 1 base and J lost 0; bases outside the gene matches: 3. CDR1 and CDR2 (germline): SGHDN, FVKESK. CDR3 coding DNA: TGTGCCAGCAGCCAAGGGCGGGAGAGCTCCTACGAGCAGTACTTC. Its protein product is CASSQGRESSYEQYF.

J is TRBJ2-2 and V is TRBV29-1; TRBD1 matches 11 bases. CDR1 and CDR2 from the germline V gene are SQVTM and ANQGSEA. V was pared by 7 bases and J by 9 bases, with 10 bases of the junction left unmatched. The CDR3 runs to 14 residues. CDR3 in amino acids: CSALSGTGGWELFF. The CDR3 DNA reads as TGCAGCGCCCTATCTGGGACAGGGGGTTGGGAGCTGTTTTTT.

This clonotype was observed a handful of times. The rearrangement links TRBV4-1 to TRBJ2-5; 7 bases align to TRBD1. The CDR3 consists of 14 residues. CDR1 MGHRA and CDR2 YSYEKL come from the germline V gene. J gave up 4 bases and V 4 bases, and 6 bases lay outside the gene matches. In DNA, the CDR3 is TGCGCCAGCAGCCCTCCGACAGGGACAGAGACCCAGTACTTC. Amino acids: CASSPPTGTETQYF.

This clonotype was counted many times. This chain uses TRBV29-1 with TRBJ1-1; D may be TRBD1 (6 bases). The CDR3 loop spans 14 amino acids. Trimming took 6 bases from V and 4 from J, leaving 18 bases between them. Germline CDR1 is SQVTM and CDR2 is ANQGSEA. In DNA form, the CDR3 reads TGCAGCGTCCCGGGACACCTGGTAGCCACTGAAGCTTTCTTT. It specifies CSVPGHLVATEAFF.

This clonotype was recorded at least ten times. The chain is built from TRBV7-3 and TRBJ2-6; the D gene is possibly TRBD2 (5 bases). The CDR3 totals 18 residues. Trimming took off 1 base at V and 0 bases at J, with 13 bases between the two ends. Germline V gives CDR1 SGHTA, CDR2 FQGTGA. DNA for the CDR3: TGTGCCAGCAGCTTAAATGTCCGGGGAAGCTCTGGGGCCAACGTCCTGACTTTC. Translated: CASSLNVRGSSGANVLTF. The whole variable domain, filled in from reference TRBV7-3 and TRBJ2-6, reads GAGVSQTPSNKVTEKGKYVELRCDPISGHTALYWYRQSLGQGPEFLIYFQGTGAADDSGLPNDRFFAVRPEGSVSTLKIQRTERGDSAVYLCASSLNVRGSSGANVLTFGAGSRLTVL.